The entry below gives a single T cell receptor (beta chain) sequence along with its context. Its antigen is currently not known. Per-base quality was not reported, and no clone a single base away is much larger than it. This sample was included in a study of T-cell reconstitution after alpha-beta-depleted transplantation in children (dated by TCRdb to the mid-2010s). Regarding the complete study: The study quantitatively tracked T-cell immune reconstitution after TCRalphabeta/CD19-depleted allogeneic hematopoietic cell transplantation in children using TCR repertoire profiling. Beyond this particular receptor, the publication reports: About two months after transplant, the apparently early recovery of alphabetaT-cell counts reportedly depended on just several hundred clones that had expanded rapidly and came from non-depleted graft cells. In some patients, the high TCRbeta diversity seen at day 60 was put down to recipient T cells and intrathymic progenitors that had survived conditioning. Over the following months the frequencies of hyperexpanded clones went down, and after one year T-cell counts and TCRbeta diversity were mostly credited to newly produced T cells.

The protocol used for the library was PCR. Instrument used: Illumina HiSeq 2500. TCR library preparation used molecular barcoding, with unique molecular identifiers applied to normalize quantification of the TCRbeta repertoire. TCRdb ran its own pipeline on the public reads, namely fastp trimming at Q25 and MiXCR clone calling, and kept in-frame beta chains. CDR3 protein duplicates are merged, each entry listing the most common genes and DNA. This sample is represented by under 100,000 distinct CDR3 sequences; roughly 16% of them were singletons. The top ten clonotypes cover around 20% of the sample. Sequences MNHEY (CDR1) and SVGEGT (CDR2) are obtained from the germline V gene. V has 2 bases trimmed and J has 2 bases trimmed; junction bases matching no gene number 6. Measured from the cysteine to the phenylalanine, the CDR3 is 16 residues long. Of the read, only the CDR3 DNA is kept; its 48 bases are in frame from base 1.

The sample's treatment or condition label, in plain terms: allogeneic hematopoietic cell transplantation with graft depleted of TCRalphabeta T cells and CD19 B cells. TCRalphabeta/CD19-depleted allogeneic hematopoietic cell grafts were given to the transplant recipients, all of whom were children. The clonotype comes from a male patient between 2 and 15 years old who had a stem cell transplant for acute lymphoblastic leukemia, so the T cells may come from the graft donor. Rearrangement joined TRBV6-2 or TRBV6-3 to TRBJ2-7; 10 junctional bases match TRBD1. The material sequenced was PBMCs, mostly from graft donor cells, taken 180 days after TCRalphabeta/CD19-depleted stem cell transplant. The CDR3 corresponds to CASSYEKGTGAYEQYF. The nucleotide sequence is TGTGCCAGCAGTTACGAGAAAGGGACAGGGGCCTACGAGCAGTACTTC.